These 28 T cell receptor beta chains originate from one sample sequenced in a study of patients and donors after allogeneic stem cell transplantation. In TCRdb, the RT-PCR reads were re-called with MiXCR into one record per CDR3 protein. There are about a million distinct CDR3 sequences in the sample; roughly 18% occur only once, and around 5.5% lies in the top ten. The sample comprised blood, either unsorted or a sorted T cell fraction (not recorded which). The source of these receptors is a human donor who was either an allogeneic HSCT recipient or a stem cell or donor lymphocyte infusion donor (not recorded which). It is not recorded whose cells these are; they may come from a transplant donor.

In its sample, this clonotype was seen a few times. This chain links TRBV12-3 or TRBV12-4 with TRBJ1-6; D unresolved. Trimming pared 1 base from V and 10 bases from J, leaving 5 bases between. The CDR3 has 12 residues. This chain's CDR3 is CASSLEYSPLHF. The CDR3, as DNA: TGTGCCAGCAGTTTAGAGTACTCACCCCTCCACTTT.

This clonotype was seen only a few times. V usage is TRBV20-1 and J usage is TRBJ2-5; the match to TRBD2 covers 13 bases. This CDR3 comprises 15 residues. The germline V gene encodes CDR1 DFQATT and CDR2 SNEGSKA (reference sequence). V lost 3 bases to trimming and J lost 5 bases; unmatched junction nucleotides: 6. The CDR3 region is CSASAGTSGIETQYF. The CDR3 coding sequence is TGCAGTGCTAGCGCCGGGACTAGCGGGATTGAGACCCAGTACTTC.

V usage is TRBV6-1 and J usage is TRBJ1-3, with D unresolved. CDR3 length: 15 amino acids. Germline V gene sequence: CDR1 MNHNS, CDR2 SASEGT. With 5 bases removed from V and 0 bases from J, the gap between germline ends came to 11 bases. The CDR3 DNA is TGTGCCAGCAGTCCCTGGATCTACTCTGGAAACACCATATATTTT. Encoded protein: CASSPWIYSGNTIYF.

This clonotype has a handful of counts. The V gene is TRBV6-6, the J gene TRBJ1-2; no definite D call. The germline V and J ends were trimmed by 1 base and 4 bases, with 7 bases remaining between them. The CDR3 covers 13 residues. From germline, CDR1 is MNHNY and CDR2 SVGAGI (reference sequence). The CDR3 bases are TGTGCCAGCAGTTACTGGTTGGGCTATGGCTACACCTTC. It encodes CASSYWLGYGYTF.

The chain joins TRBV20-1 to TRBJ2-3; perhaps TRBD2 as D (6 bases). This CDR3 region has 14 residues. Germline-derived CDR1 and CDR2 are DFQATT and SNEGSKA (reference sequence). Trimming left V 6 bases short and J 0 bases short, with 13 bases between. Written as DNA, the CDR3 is TGCAGTGCGGGGGACTCCCCTAGCACAGATACGCAGTATTTT. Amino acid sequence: CSAGDSPSTDTQYF.

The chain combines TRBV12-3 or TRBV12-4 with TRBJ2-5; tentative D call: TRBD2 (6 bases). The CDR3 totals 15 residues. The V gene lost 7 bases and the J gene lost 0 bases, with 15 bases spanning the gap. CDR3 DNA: TGTGCCAGCACTGGGGCTAGCGTATACCAAGAGACCCAGTACTTC. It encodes CASTGASVYQETQYF.

This CDR3 reads CASLLAGGNNEQFF. The CDR3 DNA reads as TGTGCCAGCCTTTTGGCGGGGGGAAACAATGAGCAGTTCTTC. This chain uses TRBV6-2 or TRBV6-3 with TRBJ2-1, with 8 bases matching TRBD2. V shed 8 bases, J shed 5 bases, and the junction held 8 bases outside the gene matches. Germline assignment: CDR1 MNHEY and CDR2 SVGEGT. The CDR3 runs 14 residues.

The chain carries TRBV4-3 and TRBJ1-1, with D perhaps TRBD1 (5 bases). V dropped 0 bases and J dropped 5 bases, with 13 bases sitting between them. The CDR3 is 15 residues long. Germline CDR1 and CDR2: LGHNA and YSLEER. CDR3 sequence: CASSQDQGSSTEAFF. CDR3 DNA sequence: TGCGCCAGCAGCCAAGATCAGGGCTCGAGTACTGAAGCTTTCTTT.

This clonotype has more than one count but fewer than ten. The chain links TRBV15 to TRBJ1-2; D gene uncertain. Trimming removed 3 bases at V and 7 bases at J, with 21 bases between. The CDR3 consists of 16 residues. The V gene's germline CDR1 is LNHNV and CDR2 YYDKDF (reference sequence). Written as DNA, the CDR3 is TGTGCCACCAGCAGTTCGAGGCTCCCAGAAGGTGCTGGCTACACCTTC. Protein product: CATSSSRLPEGAGYTF.

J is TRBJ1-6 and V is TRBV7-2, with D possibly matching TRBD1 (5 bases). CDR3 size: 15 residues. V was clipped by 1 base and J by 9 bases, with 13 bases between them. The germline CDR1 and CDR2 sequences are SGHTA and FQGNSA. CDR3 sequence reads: CASSLVQGSVSPLHF. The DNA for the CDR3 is TGTGCCAGCAGCTTAGTGCAGGGTTCTGTTTCACCCCTCCACTTT.

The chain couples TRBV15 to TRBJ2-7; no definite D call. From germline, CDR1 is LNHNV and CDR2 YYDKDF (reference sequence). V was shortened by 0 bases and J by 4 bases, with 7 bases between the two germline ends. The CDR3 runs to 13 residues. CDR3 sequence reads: CATSRDAAYEQYF. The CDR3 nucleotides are TGTGCCACCAGCAGAGACGCGGCTTACGAGCAGTACTTC.

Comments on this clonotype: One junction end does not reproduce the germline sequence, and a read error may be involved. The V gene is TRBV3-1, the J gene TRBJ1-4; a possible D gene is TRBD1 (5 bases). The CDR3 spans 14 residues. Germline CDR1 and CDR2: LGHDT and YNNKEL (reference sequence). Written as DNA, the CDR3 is TGTCCCAGCAGCCCCAGGGAGACTAATGAAAAACTGTTTTTT. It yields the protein CPSSPRETNEKLFF.

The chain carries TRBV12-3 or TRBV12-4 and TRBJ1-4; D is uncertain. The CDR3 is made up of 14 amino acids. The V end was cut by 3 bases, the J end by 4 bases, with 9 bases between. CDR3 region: CASSLWAFNEKLFF. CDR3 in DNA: TGTGCCAGCAGTTTGTGGGCGTTTAATGAAAAACTGTTTTTT.

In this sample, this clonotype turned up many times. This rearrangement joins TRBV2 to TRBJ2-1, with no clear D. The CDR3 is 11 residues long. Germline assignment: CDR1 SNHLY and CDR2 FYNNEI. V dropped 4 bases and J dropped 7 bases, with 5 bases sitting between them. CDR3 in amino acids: CASSVRNEQFF. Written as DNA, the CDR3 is TGTGCCAGCAGTGTCCGTAATGAGCAGTTCTTC. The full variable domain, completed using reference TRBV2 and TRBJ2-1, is EPEVTQTPSHQVTQMGQEVILRCVPISNHLYFYWYRQILGQKVEFLVSFYNNEISEKSEIFDDQFSVERPDGSNFTLKIRSTKLEDSAMYFCASSVRNEQFFGPGTRLTVL.

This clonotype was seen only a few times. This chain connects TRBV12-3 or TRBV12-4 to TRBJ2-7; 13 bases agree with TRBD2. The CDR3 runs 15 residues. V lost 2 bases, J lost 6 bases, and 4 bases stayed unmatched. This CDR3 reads CASSLTGLAGAEQYF. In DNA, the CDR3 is TGTGCCAGCAGTTTAACCGGACTAGCGGGAGCCGAGCAGTACTTC.

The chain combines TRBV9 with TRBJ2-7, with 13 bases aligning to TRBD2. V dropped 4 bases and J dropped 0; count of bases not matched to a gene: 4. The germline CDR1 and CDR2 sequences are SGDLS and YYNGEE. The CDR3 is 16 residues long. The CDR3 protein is CASSRGLAGASYEQYF. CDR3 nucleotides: TGTGCCAGCAGCCGCGGACTAGCGGGGGCCTCCTACGAGCAGTACTTC. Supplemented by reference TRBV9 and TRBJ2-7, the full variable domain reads DSGVTQTPKHLITATGQRVTLRCSPRSGDLSVYWYQQSLDQGLQFLIQYYNGEERAKGNILERFSAQQFPDLHSELNLSSLELGDSALYFCASSRGLAGASYEQYFGPGTRLTVT.

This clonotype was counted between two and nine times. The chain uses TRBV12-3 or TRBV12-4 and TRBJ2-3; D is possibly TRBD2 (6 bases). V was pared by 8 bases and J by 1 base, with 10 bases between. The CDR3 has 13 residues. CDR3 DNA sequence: TGTGCCAGCGGCGGGGACCGCACAGATACGCAGTATTTT. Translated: CASGGDRTDTQYF.

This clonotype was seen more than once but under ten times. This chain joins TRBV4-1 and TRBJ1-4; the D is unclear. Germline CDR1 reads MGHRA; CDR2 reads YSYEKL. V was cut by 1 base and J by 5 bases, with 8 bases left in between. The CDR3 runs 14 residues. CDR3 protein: CASSQGPINEKLFF. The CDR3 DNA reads TGCGCCAGCAGCCAAGGGCCTATAAATGAAAAACTGTTTTTT.

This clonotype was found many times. CDR3 loop: CAISESVLGYNTDTQYF. CDR3 sequence (DNA): TGTGCCATCAGTGAGTCTGTTCTCGGCTACAACACAGATACGCAGTATTTT. The rearrangement joins TRBV10-3 to TRBJ2-3; D is undetermined. Germline CDR1 reads ENHRY; CDR2 reads SYGVKD. This CDR3 has 17 residues. The V end lost 0 bases, the J end lost 2 bases, and 15 bases lay between the germline ends.

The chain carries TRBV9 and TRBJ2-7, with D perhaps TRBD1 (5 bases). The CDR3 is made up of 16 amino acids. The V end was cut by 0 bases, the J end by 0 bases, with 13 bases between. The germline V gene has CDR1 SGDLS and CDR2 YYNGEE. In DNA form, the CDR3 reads TGTGCCAGCAGCGTAGAGGGGATTGGTAGCTCCTACGAGCAGTACTTC. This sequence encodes CASSVEGIGSSYEQYF.

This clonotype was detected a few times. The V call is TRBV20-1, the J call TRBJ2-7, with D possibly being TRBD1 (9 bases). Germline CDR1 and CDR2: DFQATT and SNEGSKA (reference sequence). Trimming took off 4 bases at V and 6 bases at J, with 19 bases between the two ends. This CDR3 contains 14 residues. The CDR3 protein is CSATGGTGISEQYF. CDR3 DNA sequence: TGCAGTGCTACGGGGGGGACAGGGATTTCCGAGCAGTACTTC.

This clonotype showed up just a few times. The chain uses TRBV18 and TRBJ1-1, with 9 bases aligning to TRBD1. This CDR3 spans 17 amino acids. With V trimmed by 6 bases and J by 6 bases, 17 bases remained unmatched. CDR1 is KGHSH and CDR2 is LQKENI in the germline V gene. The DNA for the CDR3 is TGTGCCAGCTCGCCGGACAGGGGAGGGTATAAGTCAGCTGAAGCTTTCTTT. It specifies CASSPDRGGYKSAEAFF.

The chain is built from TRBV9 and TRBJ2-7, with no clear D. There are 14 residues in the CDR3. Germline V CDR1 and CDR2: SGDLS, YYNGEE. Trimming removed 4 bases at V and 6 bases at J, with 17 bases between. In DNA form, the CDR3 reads TGTGCCAGCAGCCCCCAACCCCACATCGCCGAGCAGTACTTC. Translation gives CASSPQPHIAEQYF.

This CDR3 is CASSYVRAGANEQFF. The DNA for the CDR3 is TGTGCCAGCAGTTACGTAAGGGCGGGAGCTAATGAGCAGTTCTTC. This chain connects TRBV6-5 to TRBJ2-1; the match to TRBD2 covers 7 bases. Trimming at V came to 2 bases and at J to 7 bases, leaving 8 bases not matched to a gene. There are 15 residues in the CDR3. The germline V gene has CDR1 MNHEY and CDR2 SVGAGI.

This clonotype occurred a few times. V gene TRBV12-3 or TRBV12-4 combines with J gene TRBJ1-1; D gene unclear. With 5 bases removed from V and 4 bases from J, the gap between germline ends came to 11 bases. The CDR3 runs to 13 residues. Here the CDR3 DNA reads TGTGCCAGCAGTCCCCCGGCGGCCACTGAAGCTTTCTTT. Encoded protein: CASSPPAATEAFF.

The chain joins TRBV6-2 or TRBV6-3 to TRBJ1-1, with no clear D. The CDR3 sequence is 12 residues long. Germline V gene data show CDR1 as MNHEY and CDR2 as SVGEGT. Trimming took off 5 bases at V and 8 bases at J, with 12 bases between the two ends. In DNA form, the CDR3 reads TGTGCCAGCAGTCTCTCATCGGTCGAAGCTTTCTTT. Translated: CASSLSSVEAFF.

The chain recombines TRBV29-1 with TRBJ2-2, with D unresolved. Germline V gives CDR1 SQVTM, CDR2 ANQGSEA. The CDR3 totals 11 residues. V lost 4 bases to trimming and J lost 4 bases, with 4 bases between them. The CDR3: CSVGVTGELFF. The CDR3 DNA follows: TGCAGCGTTGGAGTCACCGGGGAGCTGTTTTTT.

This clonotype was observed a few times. The CDR3 spells CASSSTGVRSPLHF. The CDR3 nucleotides read TGCGCCAGCAGCTCCACAGGGGTTCGATCACCCCTCCACTTT. The V call is TRBV5-1, the J call TRBJ1-6, with TRBD1 identical over 7 bases. The CDR3 contains 14 residues. Germline trimming cut 3 bases from V and 10 bases from J; bases unmatched to any gene: 7. From germline, CDR1 is SGHRS and CDR2 YFSETQ.